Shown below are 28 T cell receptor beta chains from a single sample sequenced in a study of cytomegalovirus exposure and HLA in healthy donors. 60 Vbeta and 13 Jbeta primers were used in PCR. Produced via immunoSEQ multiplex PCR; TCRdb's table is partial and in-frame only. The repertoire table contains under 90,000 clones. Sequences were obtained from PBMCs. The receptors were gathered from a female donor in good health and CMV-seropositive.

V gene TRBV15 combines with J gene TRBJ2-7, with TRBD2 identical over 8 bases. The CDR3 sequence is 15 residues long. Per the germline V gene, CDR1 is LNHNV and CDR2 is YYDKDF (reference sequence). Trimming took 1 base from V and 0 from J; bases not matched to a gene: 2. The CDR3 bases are TGTGCCACCAGCAGAGTAGCGGGACCCTCCTACGAGCAGTACTTC. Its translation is CATSRVAGPSYEQYF.

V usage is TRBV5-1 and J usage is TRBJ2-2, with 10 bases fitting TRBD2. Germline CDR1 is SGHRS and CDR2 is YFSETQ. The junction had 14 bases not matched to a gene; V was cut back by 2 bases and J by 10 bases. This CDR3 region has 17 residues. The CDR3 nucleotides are TGCGCCAGCAGCTTCCTAGCGGGAGCCCGGGATGTGACGGAGCTGTTTTTT. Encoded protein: CASSFLAGARDVTELFF.

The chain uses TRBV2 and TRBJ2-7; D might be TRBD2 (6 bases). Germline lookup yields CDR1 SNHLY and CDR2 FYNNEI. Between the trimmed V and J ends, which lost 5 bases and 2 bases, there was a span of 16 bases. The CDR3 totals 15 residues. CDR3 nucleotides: TGTGCCAGCAGTCCCCTGCAGCGGGCAGCCTACGAGCAGTACTTC. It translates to CASSPLQRAAYEQYF. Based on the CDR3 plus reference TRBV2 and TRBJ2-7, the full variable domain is EPEVTQTPSHQVTQMGQEVILRCVPISNHLYFYWYRQILGQKVEFLVSFYNNEISEKSEIFDDQFSVERPDGSNFTLKIRSTKLEDSAMYFCASSPLQRAAYEQYFGPGTRLTVT.

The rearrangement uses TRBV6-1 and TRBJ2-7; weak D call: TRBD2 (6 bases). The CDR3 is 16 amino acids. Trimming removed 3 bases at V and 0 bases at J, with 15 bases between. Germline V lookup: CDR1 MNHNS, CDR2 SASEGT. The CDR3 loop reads CASSDTLAETSYEQYF. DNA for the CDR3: TGTGCCAGCAGTGATACACTAGCCGAAACCTCCTACGAGCAGTACTTC.

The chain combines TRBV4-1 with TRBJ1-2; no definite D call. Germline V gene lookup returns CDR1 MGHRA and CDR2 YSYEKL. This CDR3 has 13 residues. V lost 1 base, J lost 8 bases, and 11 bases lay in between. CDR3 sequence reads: CASSQVRPGGYTF. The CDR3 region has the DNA TGCGCCAGCAGCCAAGTCCGGCCGGGGGGCTACACCTTC.

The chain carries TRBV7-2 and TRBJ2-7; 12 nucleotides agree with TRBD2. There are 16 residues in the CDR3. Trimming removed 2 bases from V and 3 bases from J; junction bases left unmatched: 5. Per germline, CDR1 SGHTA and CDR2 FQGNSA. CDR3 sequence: CASSLMTSGGIYEQYF. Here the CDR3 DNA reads TGTGCCAGCAGCTTAATGACTAGCGGGGGTATCTACGAGCAGTACTTC. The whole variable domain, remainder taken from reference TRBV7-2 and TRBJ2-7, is GAGVSQSPSNKVTEKGKDVELRCDPISGHTALYWYRQSLGQGLEFLIYFQGNSAPDKSGLPSDRFSAERTGGSVSTLTIQRTQQEDSAVYLCASSLMTSGGIYEQYFGPGTRLTVT.

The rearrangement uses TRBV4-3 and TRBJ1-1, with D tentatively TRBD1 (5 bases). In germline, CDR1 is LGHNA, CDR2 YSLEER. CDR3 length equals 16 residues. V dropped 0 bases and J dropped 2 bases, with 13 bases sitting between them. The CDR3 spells CASSQEGGVANTEAFF. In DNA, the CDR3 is TGCGCCAGCAGCCAAGAGGGAGGGGTCGCAAACACTGAAGCTTTCTTT.

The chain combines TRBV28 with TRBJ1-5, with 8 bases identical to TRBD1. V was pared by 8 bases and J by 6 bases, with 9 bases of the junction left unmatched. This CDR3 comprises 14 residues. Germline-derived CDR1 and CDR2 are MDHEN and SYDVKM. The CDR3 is CASSDRVLLQPQHF. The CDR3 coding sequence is TGTGCCAGCTCGGACAGGGTACTTCTTCAGCCCCAGCATTTT.

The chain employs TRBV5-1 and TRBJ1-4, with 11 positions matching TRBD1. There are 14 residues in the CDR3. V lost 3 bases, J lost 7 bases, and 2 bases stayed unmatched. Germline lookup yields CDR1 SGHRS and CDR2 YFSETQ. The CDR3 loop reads CASSSGQGVEKLFF. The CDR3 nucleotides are TGCGCCAGCAGCTCGGGACAGGGGGTTGAAAAACTGTTTTTT.

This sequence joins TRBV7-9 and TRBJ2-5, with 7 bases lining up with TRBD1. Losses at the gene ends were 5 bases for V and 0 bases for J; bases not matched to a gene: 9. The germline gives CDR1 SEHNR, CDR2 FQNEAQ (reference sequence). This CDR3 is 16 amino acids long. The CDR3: CASSRTGTEYQETQYF. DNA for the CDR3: TGTGCCAGCAGCCGTACCGGGACAGAGTACCAAGAGACCCAGTACTTC.

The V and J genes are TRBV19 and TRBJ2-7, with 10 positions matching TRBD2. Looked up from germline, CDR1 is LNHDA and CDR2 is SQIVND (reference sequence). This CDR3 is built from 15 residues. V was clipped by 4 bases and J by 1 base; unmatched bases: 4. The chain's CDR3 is CASSTQRGGSYEQYF. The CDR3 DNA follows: TGTGCCAGTAGTACGCAGCGGGGGGGATCCTACGAGCAGTACTTC.

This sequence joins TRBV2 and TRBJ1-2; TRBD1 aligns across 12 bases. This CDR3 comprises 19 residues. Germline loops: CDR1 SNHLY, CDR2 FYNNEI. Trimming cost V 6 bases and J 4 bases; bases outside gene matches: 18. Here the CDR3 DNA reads TGTGCCAGCAGCCTTTCCGGGACAGGGGGCCGATCAATAAGCTATGGCTACACCTTC. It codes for CASSLSGTGGRSISYGYTF. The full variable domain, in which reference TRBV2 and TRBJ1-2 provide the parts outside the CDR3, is EPEVTQTPSHQVTQMGQEVILRCVPISNHLYFYWYRQILGQKVEFLVSFYNNEISEKSEIFDDQFSVERPDGSNFTLKIRSTKLEDSAMYFCASSLSGTGGRSISYGYTFGSGTRLTVV.

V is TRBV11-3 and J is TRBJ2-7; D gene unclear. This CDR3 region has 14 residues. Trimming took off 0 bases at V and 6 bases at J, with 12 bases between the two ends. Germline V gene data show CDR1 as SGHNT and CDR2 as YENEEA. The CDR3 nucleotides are TGTGCCAGCAGCTTAGATGGTTCCCGAGGCGAGCAGTACTTC. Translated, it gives CASSLDGSRGEQYF.

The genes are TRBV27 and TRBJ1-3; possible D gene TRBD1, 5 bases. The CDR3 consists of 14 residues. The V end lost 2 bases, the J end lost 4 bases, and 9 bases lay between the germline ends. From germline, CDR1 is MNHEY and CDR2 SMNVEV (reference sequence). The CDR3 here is CASSLRGSGNTIYF. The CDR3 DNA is TGTGCCAGCAGTTTACGGGGGAGCGGAAACACCATATATTTT.

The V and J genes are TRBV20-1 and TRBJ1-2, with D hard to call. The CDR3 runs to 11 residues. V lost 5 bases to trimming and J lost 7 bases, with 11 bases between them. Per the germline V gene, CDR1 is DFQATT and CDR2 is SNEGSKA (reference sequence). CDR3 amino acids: CSAAGGVGYTF. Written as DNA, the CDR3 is TGCAGTGCTGCCGGCGGGGTTGGCTACACCTTC.

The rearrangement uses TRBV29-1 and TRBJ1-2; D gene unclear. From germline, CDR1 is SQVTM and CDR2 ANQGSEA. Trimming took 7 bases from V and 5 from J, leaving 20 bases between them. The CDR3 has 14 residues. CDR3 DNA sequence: TGCAGCGCCCTGAGCGGTGGGCTGGGGTATGGCTACACCTTC. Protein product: CSALSGGLGYGYTF.

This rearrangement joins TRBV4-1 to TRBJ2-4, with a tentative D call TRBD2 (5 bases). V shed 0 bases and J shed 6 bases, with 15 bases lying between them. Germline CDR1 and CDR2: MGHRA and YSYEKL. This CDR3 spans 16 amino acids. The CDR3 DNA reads TGCGCCAGCAGCCAAGAGCGGCTAGCCAGAGGAAACATTCAGTACTTC. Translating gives CASSQERLARGNIQYF.

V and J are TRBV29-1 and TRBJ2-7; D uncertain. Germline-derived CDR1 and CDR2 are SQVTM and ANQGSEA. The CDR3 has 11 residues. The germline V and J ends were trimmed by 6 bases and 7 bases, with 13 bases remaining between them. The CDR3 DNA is TGCAGCGTGCTTGGCCACGGGGAGCAGTACTTC. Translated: CSVLGHGEQYF.

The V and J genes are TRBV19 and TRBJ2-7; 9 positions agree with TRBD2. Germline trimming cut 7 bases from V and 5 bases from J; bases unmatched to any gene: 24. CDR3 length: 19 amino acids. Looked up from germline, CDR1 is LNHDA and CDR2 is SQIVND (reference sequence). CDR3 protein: CASTPLAGTAYWKVNEQYF. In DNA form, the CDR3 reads TGTGCCAGTACCCCCCTAGCGGGGACAGCCTACTGGAAAGTCAACGAGCAGTACTTC.

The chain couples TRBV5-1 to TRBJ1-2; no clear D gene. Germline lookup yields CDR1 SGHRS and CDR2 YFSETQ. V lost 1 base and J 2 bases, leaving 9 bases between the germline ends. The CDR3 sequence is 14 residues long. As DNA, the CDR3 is TGCGCCAGCAGCTTGTCCGGGATAAACTATGGCTACACCTTC. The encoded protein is CASSLSGINYGYTF.

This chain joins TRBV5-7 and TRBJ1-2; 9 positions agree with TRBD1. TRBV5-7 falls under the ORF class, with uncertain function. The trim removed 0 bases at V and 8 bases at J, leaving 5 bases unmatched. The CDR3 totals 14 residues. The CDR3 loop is CASSLEGQGRGYTF. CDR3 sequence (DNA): TGTGCCAGCAGCTTGGAAGGACAGGGGAGAGGCTACACCTTC.

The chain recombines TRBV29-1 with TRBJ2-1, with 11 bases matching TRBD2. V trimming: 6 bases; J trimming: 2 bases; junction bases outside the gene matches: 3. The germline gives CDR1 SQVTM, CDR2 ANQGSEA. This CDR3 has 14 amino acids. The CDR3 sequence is CSVLTSGAYNEQFF. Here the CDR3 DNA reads TGCAGCGTCCTGACTAGCGGGGCCTACAATGAGCAGTTCTTC.

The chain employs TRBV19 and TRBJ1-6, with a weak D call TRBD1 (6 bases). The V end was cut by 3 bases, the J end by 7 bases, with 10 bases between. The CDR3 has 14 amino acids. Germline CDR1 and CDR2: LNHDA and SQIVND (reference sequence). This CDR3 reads CASSIAGANSPLHF. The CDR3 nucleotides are TGTGCCAGTAGTATTGCAGGGGCCAATTCACCCCTCCACTTT.

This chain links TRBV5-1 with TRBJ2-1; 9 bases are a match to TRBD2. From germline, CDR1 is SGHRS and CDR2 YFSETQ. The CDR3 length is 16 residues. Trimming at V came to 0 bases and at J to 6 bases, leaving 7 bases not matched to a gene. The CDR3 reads CASSLELAGGGNEQFF. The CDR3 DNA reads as TGCGCCAGCAGCTTGGAGTTGGCGGGGGGGGGCAATGAGCAGTTCTTC.

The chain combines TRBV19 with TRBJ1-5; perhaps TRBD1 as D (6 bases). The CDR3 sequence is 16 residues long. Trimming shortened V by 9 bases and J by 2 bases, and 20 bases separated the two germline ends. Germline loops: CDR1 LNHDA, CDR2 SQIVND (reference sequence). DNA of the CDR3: TGTGCCAGCACCACAAGGGGGGGCGCGGGCAATCAGCCCCAGCATTTT. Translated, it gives CASTTRGGAGNQPQHF.

CDR3 DNA: TGTGCCAGCAGTTCGGGACTAGAGGGTTGGGATACGCAGTATTTT. This codes for CASSSGLEGWDTQYF. The chain uses TRBV7-6 and TRBJ2-3; 8 bases agree with TRBD2. This CDR3 is 15 amino acids long. The V segment lost 6 bases and the J segment 6 bases; nucleotides outside the gene matches: 11. Germline CDR1 reads SGHVS; CDR2 reads FNYEAQ.

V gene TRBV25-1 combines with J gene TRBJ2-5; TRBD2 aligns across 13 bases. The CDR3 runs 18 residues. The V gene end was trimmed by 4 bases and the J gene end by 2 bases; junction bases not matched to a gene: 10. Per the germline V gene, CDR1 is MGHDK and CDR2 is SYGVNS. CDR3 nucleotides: TGTGCCAGCAGTGTTGGTAGCGGGACTAGCGGGGTACAAGAGACCCAGTACTTC. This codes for CASSVGSGTSGVQETQYF.

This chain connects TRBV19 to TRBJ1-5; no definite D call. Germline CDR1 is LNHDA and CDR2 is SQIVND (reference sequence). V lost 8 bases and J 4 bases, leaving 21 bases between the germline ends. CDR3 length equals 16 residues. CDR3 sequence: CASSGIAAAGNQPQHF. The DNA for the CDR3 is TGTGCCAGTTCGGGGATAGCGGCCGCAGGTAATCAGCCCCAGCATTTT.